These 12 T cell receptor beta chains came from one sample sequenced in a study of T-cell memory formation after mild COVID-19 (dated by TCRdb to 2020 to 2022). Receptors were amplified or captured by 5' RACE. Reads for this sample came from an Illumina NovaSeq 6000. TCRdb redid the processing of the public reads, applying fastp at Q25 and MiXCR, and retained in-frame beta chains. CDR3 protein sequences are deduplicated, and each keeps its most common genes and DNA. The sample table shows hundreds of thousands of distinct CDR3 sequences, and about 23% are seen once. The biggest ten clones account for about 12% of the sample. The sample taken for sequencing was PBMCs or a T cell subset sorted from them (not recorded which). These TCRs come from an adult woman who had mild COVID-19 (a few samples of this study predate the infection). The sample titles of this study are shuffled in the database, so cell type and time point are left out; the donor was told from shared clones.

The rearrangement uses TRBV7-7 and TRBJ2-5; 12 nucleotides align to TRBD2. The CDR3 consists of 15 residues. Germline V gene data show CDR1 as SSHAT and CDR2 as FNYEAQ (reference sequence). The CDR3 sequence: CASVSLAGGRETQYF. The CDR3 DNA sequence: TGTGCTAGCGTATCACTAGCGGGAGGTAGAGAGACCCAGTACTTC. The variable domain in full, completed from reference TRBV7-7 and TRBJ2-5, reads GAGVSQSPRYKVTKRGQDVTLRCDPISSHATLYWYQQALGQGPEFLTYFNYEAQPDKSGLPSDRFSAERPEGSISTLTIQRTEQRDSAMYRCASVSLAGGRETQYFGPGTRLLVL.

This clonotype has ten or more counts. This CDR3 reads CASRYTPSMDEQYF. In nucleotides, the CDR3 is TGTGCCAGCAGGTATACCCCTAGTATGGACGAGCAGTACTTC. The chain links TRBV5-5 to TRBJ2-7; D is ambiguous. CDR3 length: 14 residues. The V gene's germline CDR1 is SGHKS and CDR2 YYEKEE (reference sequence). Trimming pared 5 bases from V and 5 bases from J, leaving 17 bases between.

The rearrangement uses TRBV6-5 and TRBJ2-7, with a possible D match to TRBD2 (6 bases). The CDR3 is 12 amino acids. V was cut by 6 bases and J by 7 bases, with 13 bases left in between. Germline lookup yields CDR1 MNHEY and CDR2 SVGAGI. CDR3 sequence: CASSDRGMEQYF. Here the CDR3 DNA reads TGTGCCAGCAGCGACCGCGGGATGGAGCAGTACTTC.

The chain carries TRBV4-3 and TRBJ2-7; D call uncertain. CDR1 and CDR2 from the germline V gene are LGHNA and YSLEER. CDR3 length: 13 residues. Trimming took off 0 bases at V and 1 base at J, with 4 bases between the two ends. The CDR3, as DNA: TGCGCCAGCAGCCAAGATGAGTCCTACGAGCAGTACTTC. Translated: CASSQDESYEQYF.

This chain uses TRBV7-9 with TRBJ2-1; 8 nucleotides match TRBD2. Germline V gene data show CDR1 as SEHNR and CDR2 as FQNEAQ (reference sequence). V gave up 3 bases and J gave up 6 bases; unmatched junction bases: 10. CDR3 length: 16 amino acids. CDR3 region: CASSFVAGGPTNEQFF. The DNA for the CDR3 is TGTGCCAGCAGCTTCGTTGCGGGAGGTCCCACCAATGAGCAGTTCTTC.

This clonotype came up a few times. The chain carries TRBV11-2 and TRBJ2-7; D gene unclear. The V gene lost 0 bases and the J gene lost 1 base, with 10 bases spanning the gap. The CDR3 runs to 15 residues. Germline-derived CDR1 and CDR2 are SGHAT and FQNNGV. CDR3 loop: CASSLDRPISYEQYF. CDR3 DNA: TGTGCCAGCAGCTTAGATCGGCCCATTTCCTACGAGCAGTACTTC.

This clonotype was picked up a small number of times. J is TRBJ1-1 and V is TRBV3-1; D call uncertain. The CDR3 runs 14 residues. CDR1 is LGHDT, CDR2 YNNKEL, per germline (reference sequence). Trimming removed 0 bases at V and 3 bases at J, with 8 bases between. DNA of the CDR3: TGTGCCAGCAGCCAAGATATGACCCACACTGAAGCTTTCTTT. As protein: CASSQDMTHTEAFF. Drawing the rest from reference TRBV3-1 and TRBJ1-1, the complete variable domain is DTAVSQTPKYLVTQMGNDKSIKCEQNLGHDTMYWYKQDSKKFLKIMFSYNNKELIINETVPNRFSPKSPDKAHLNLHINSLELGDSAVYFCASSQDMTHTEAFFGQGTRLTVV.

This clonotype was detected many times. The chain couples TRBV5-1 to TRBJ2-1; 9 nucleotides match TRBD2. The CDR3 covers 15 residues. The J segment lost 5 bases and the V segment lost 0 bases, leaving 3 bases of the junction unmatched. In germline, CDR1 is SGHRS, CDR2 YFSETQ. The CDR3 bases are TGCGCCAGCAGCTTGGCTAGCGGGGCGAACAATGAGCAGTTCTTC. Amino acids: CASSLASGANNEQFF.

In regard to this clonotype: No DNA is shown, since the ends of the CDR3 on it are uncertain; the CDR3 is the one TCRdb lists. This chain joins TRBV24-1 and TRBJ2-6; TRBD1, as called in the table, went unchecked against the DNA. In germline, CDR1 is KGHDR, CDR2 SFDVKD. The CDR3 is 15 residues long, ends included. The CDR3 spells CATSDFGAGANVLTF.

The V and J genes are TRBV12-3 or TRBV12-4 and TRBJ2-5; a possible D gene is TRBD2 (5 bases). This CDR3 spans 16 amino acids. The V and J ends lost 1 base and 4 bases respectively, with 16 bases between them. The CDR3 nucleotides are TGTGCCAGCAGTTTAGGAGGGCATGTTGATTTAGAGACCCAGTACTTC. The encoded protein is CASSLGGHVDLETQYF.

The chain carries TRBV7-9 and TRBJ1-1, with TRBD1 as a possible D gene (6 bases). This CDR3 contains 16 residues. V lost 4 bases and J lost 4, with 19 bases in between. Germline V gene sequence: CDR1 SEHNR, CDR2 FQNEAQ (reference sequence). In nucleotides, the CDR3 is TGTGCCAGCAGCTCCTTAAAGGGGGGTGTCAGCACTGAAGCTTTCTTT. Translation: CASSSLKGGVSTEAFF.

In regard to this clonotype: Compared with germline, one end of the junction differs, possibly owing to a read error. This chain joins TRBV3-1 and TRBJ2-7; no definite D call. Germline CDR1 and CDR2: LGHDT and YNNKEL (reference sequence). The CDR3 is 15 residues long. CDR3 protein: CSPPAPWIEPYEQYF. The CDR3 DNA is TGCTCTCCCCCAGCGCCCTGGATAGAACCCTACGAGCAGTACTTC.